The T cell receptor (beta chain) described here comes from a study of blood T cell repertoires in COVID-19. Whole-study context: The analysed material was cDNA or gDNA that came from T cells, B-cell-depleted T cells, or PBMCs.

This clone was observed once. The V segment lost 0 bases and the J segment 6 bases; nucleotides outside the gene matches: 7. The CDR3 is made up of 15 amino acids. CDR1 SGHTA and CDR2 FQGNSA come from the germline V gene. In the authors' methods: Reference gene primers were amplified, and this amplification served to estimate nucleated cell counts. Measured with immunoSEQ multiplex PCR; TCRdb has only the in-frame clones, and not every one. Clone size and V and J calls were adopted from that table, with D and trimming inferred from the DNA. The sample yields roughly 150,000 clones, around 88% seen once.

The receptor comes from a human donor in a cohort sampled during active COVID-19. This rearrangement joins TRBV7-2 to TRBJ1-2; 7 bases are shared with TRBD1. Sequences were obtained from peripheral blood. CDR3 in amino acids: CASSLAPRGPHGYTF. As DNA, the CDR3 is TGTGCCAGCAGCTTAGCGCCAAGGGGGCCGCATGGCTACACCTTC.